A selection of T cell receptor beta chains follows, all from one sample in a study of blood T cell repertoires in COVID-19. TCRdb keeps only in-frame clones here, not all; method: immunoSEQ multiplex PCR. The sample yields roughly 340,000 clones, around 91% seen once. What was sequenced was PBMCs or T cells enriched from blood (not recorded which). These receptors all come from a man younger than 35 who had recovered from COVID-19. Each CDR3 is given with its conserved first and last residue. A D gene is named only where the DNA matches it firmly. Only part of the rows carry a size: once, few, many, or a class if the clone is expanded.

d_call	clone_size	v_call	j_call	cdr3_aa	cdr3_nt
TRBD1	NA	TRBV19	TRBJ2-7	CASSIRQGSYEQYF	TGTGCCAGTAGTATCCGACAGGGCTCCTACGAGCAGTACTTC
TRBD2	medium-sized	TRBV27	TRBJ2-7	CASSLLLAASYEQYF	TGTGCCAGCAGTTTGCTCCTAGCGGCCTCCTACGAGCAGTACTTC
TRBD1	NA	TRBV4-1	TRBJ1-5	CASSPGTGVNQPQHF	TGCGCCAGCAGCCCCGGGACAGGGGTCAATCAGCCCCAGCATTTT
NA	NA	TRBV7-9	TRBJ2-1	CASSPRLEVRSYNEQFF	TGTGCCAGCAGCCCACGTTTAGAGGTTAGGTCCTACAATGAGCAGTTCTTC
TRBD2	NA	TRBV11-2	TRBJ2-2	CASSSLAGVTGELFF	TGTGCCAGCAGCTCACTAGCGGGAGTCACCGGGGAGCTGTTTTTT
TRBD2	NA	TRBV11-2	TRBJ2-1	CASSLDRTSLNEQFF	TGTGCCAGCAGCTTAGACCGGACTAGCCTCAATGAGCAGTTCTTC
NA	few	TRBV30	TRBJ1-3	CAWNVQGNTIYF	TGTGCCTGGAACGTCCAGGGAAACACCATATATTTT
TRBD2	once	TRBV2	TRBJ2-3	CASSERASGSGNTQYF	TGTGCCAGCAGTGAAAGGGCTAGCGGGAGTGGGAATACGCAGTATTTT
NA	once	TRBV6-6	TRBJ1-4	CASNIPGSVLFF	TGTGCCAGCAACATCCCGGGATCAGTCCTGTTTTTT
TRBD1	NA	TRBV10-1	TRBJ2-5	CASKHGTAKETQYF	TGCGCCAGCAAGCACGGGACAGCAAAAGAGACCCAGTACTTC
NA	once	TRBV27	TRBJ1-2	CASSLSSFTGAPPYGYTF	TGTGCCAGCAGTTTGTCTTCCTTCACAGGAGCCCCTCCGTATGGCTACACCTTC
NA	NA	TRBV19	TRBJ1-5	CASTLAGANQPQHF	TGTGCCAGTACCCTCGCAGGGGCGAATCAGCCCCAGCATTTT
NA	NA	TRBV7-9	TRBJ1-6	CASSFPRGGDNSPLHF	TGTGCCAGCAGCTTCCCCAGGGGCGGCGATAATTCACCCCTCCACTTT
TRBD2	NA	TRBV18	TRBJ2-5	CASSPGGEETQYF	TGTGCCAGCTCACCGGGGGGGGAAGAGACCCAGTACTTC
TRBD1	few	TRBV15	TRBJ1-5	CATSRRGQGFQPQHF	TGTGCCACCAGCCGTAGAGGACAGGGGTTTCAGCCCCAGCATTTT
NA	NA	TRBV28	TRBJ1-2	CASSPIPVANYGYTF	TGTGCCAGCAGTCCCATTCCGGTAGCTAACTATGGCTACACCTTC
TRBD1	NA	TRBV5-1	TRBJ2-3	CASSLSPGQGADTQYF	TGCGCCAGCAGCTTAAGCCCGGGACAGGGTGCAGATACGCAGTATTTT
NA	NA	TRBV5-5	TRBJ2-1	CASSLPPGTPFDNEQFF	TGTGCCAGCAGCTTACCACCCGGGACACCGTTCGACAATGAGCAGTTCTTC
TRBD1	NA	TRBV5-1	TRBJ2-3	CASSSGTARTDTQYF	TGCGCCAGCAGCTCCGGGACAGCTCGCACAGATACGCAGTATTTT
TRBD1	few	TRBV5-5	TRBJ1-1	CASSLETGGGSEAFF	TGTGCCAGCAGCTTAGAGACAGGGGGCGGATCTGAAGCTTTCTTT
NA	NA	TRBV7-9	TRBJ2-1	CASSLAIRTVTYNEQFF	TGTGCCAGCAGCTTAGCGATTCGGACAGTTACCTACAATGAGCAGTTCTTC
NA	NA	TRBV30	TRBJ2-2	CAWRWELNTGELFF	TGTGCCTGGAGGTGGGAGCTAAACACCGGGGAGCTGTTTTTT
NA	once	TRBV2	TRBJ1-1	CASRRGDGDTEAFF	TGTGCCAGCAGACGGGGGGACGGGGACACTGAAGCTTTCTTT
TRBD1	NA	TRBV30	TRBJ2-7	CAFGTGGEQYF	TGTGCCTTTGGGACAGGGGGCGAGCAGTACTTC
NA	NA	TRBV3-1/TRBV3-2	TRBJ2-7	CASSQEGAFTGQYF	TGTGCCAGCAGCCAAGAGGGTGCATTTACGGGGCAGTACTTC
TRBD1	few	TRBV9	TRBJ1-1	CASSVEAGDRGTEAFF	TGTGCCAGCAGCGTAGAGGCTGGGGACAGGGGCACTGAAGCTTTCTTT
TRBD2	NA	TRBV6-2/TRBV6-3	TRBJ2-2	CASSSGLAGRPRTGELFF	TGTGCCAGCAGCTCCGGACTAGCGGGAAGGCCAAGGACCGGGGAGCTGTTTTTT
TRBD2	NA	TRBV2	TRBJ2-7	CASSAHRTSGYEQYF	TGTGCCAGCAGTGCCCACAGGACTAGCGGGTACGAGCAGTACTTC
NA	NA	TRBV20-1	TRBJ2-5	CSARSETQYF	TGCAGTGCTAGATCGGAGACCCAGTACTTC